Listed below are T cell receptor beta chains from one sample, sequenced in a study of blood T cell dynamics during melanoma immunotherapy. Using immunoSEQ multiplex PCR, the repertoire was profiled, and TCRdb retains in-frame clones only, with some absent. The sample has some 4,300 clones, approximately 91% seen once. Specimen: blood, collected from a patient treated with checkpoint blockade. These receptors were obtained from a human donor with melanoma. The CDR3 runs from the conserved cysteine through the conserved F or W. D genes are given only for firm matches. Expanded clones are given a class, and other clones once, few, many or no size at all.

j_call v_call d_call clone_size cdr3_length cdr3_nt cdr3_aa
TRBJ1-2 TRBV10-3 . . 14 TGTGCCATCACCGGGTCCGGCGAGAACTATGGCTACACCTTC CAITGSGENYGYTF
TRBJ1-6 TRBV4-3 . . 18 TGCGCCAGCAGCCACCGCCGGAACGGGGGCCAGGGGAATTCACCCCTCCACTTT CASSHRRNGGQGNSPLHF
TRBJ1-1 TRBV5-5 . . 16 TGTGCCAGCAGCTTGCCGGGGGCGTATCGGGACACTGAAGCTTTCTTT CASSLPGAYRDTEAFF
TRBJ1-2 TRBV7-2 TRBD1 . 15 TGTGCCAGCAGCTCCGGGACAGGGAACTACTATGGCTACACCTTC CASSSGTGNYYGYTF
TRBJ1-2 TRBV10-3 . . 13 TGTGCCATCATGGAGCCTCCTAACTATGGCTACACCTTC CAIMEPPNYGYTF
TRBJ2-3 TRBV7-2 TRBD2 . 15 TGTGCCAGCAGCTTAACTAGCGGGGGCCGAGATACGCAGTATTTT CASSLTSGGRDTQYF
TRBJ1-5 TRBV18 . . 15 TGTGCCAGCTCACCAGGGGCGGGGATCAATCAGCCCCAGCATTTT CASSPGAGINQPQHF
TRBJ2-5 TRBV28 . . 12 TGTGCCAGCAGTCGGATACAAGAGACCCAGTACTTC CASSRIQETQYF
TRBJ2-3 TRBV2 TRBD1 . 14 TGTGCCAGCAGTCTATTACAGGGGGCCGGTACGCAGTATTTT CASSLLQGAGTQYF
TRBJ1-2 TRBV19 . . 13 TGTGCCAGTACCACAGGGTCGTATTATGGCTACACCTTC CASTTGSYYGYTF
TRBJ1-1 TRBV28 . . 12 TGTGCCAGCAGAACTAGGGAAGCTGAAGCTTTCTTT CASRTREAEAFF
TRBJ1-6 TRBV6-6 . few 12 TGTGCCAGCAGTCCTGGGCGCTCACCCCTCCACTTT CASSPGRSPLHF
TRBJ2-1 TRBV4-1 . . 18 TGCGCCAGCAGCCTCGTCCCCAGCCTCGGGAACCTCTACAATGAGCAGTTCTTC CASSLVPSLGNLYNEQFF
TRBJ2-7 TRBV18 . . 12 TGTGCCAGCTCACCCATGGGGTACGAGCAGTACTTC CASSPMGYEQYF
TRBJ1-1 TRBV7-9 . . 13 TGTGCCAGCAGCTTAGACAGGGCCACTGAAGCTTTCTTT CASSLDRATEAFF
TRBJ2-7 TRBV5-1 . . 14 TGCGCCAGCAGCTTGTTGGGAGAGGGATACGAGCAGTACTTC CASSLLGEGYEQYF
TRBJ2-7 TRBV5-4 TRBD2 . 15 TGTGCCAGCAGCCCCGGGACTAGCAGTTTCTACGAGCAGTACTTC CASSPGTSSFYEQYF
TRBJ1-3 TRBV30 TRBD1 . 15 TGTGCCTGGGGTACTTTCGGGACAGTCGTAAACACCATATATTTT CAWGTFGTVVNTIYF
TRBJ1-6 TRBV5-4 . . 15 TGTGCCAGCAGCTTGATTGACGGAAATAATTCACCCCTCCACTTT CASSLIDGNNSPLHF
TRBJ2-3 TRBV28 TRBD2 . 17 TGTGCCAGCAGTCCGTCACTAGCGGGAGAGAACACAGATACGCAGTATTTT CASSPSLAGENTDTQYF
TRBJ1-6 TRBV11-2 . . 17 TGTGCCAGCAGCTACGTGAGGAGGAGCTCCTATAATTCACCCCTCCACTTT CASSYVRRSSYNSPLHF
TRBJ2-7 TRBV5-4 TRBD1 . 13 TGTGCCAGCAGCAGCGACAGGGGTCACGAGCAGTACTTC CASSSDRGHEQYF
TRBJ1-2 TRBV18 TRBD1 . 14 TGTGCCAGCTCACCACCTAGCCGACAGGGGAGCTACACCTTC CASSPPSRQGSYTF
TRBJ2-1 TRBV7-9 TRBD2 . 15 TGTGCCAGCAGCTTAGCACTAGCGGGACTCAATGAGCAGTTCTTC CASSLALAGLNEQFF
TRBJ1-2 TRBV30 . . 11 TGTGCCTGGAGTTGGGGGGAAGGCTACACCTTC CAWSWGEGYTF
TRBJ1-5 TRBV6-1 TRBD1 few 12 TGTGCCAGCCGACAGGGCGGTCAGCCCCAGCATTTT CASRQGGQPQHF
TRBJ2-6 TRBV5-1 . once 15 TGCGCCAGCAGCTTGGGTAGCTCTGGGGCCAACGTCCTGACTTTC CASSLGSSGANVLTF
TRBJ2-7 TRBV6-5 . . 15 TGTGCCAGCAGGGCTACTGGGGGGTCACTACGCGAGCAGTACTTC CASRATGGSLREQYF
TRBJ1-1 TRBV5-5 TRBD1 . 16 TGTGCCAGCAGCTTTAGCGGGACAGGGAAGAGGACTGAAGCTTTCTTT CASSFSGTGKRTEAFF
TRBJ2-2 TRBV2 . once 16 TGTGCCAGCAGTGATTACGGCACCTTGGGCACCGGGGAGCTGTTTTTT CASSDYGTLGTGELFF
TRBJ2-1 TRBV9 . once 11 TGTGCCAGCAGCGGAGCCAATGAGCAGTTCTTC CASSGANEQFF
TRBJ2-7 TRBV7-9 TRBD1 . 15 TGTGCCAGCAGCTACGGGACAGGGGGGCGGAACGAGCAGTACTTC CASSYGTGGRNEQYF
TRBJ2-1 TRBV6-5 . . 16 TGTGCCAGCAGTTACGTCGAGGGATCCCGGGGCAATGAGCAGTTCTTC CASSYVEGSRGNEQFF
TRBJ2-3 TRBV27 TRBD2 . 15 TGTGCCAGCAGTCCTAGCGGGAGGGCCGTAGATACGCAGTATTTT CASSPSGRAVDTQYF
TRBJ2-5 TRBV11-3 . . 13 TGTGCCAGCAGCATGACTGTCCCCGCGACCCAGTACTTC CASSMTVPATQYF
TRBJ2-5 TRBV7-2 TRBD2 once 16 TGTGCCAGCAGCCAGACTAGCGGCCGCCTGTCTAGGACCCAGTACTTC CASSQTSGRLSRTQYF
TRBJ2-7 TRBV7-2 . once 14 TGTGCCAGCAGCACGTACGGATCTGCCTACGAGCAGTACTTC CASSTYGSAYEQYF
TRBJ1-4 TRBV19 . once 14 TGTGCCAGTAAAAGTCAGGGGCCGGGGGAAAAACTGTTTTTT CASKSQGPGEKLFF
TRBJ2-5 TRBV7-3 TRBD2 . 14 TGTGCCAGCAGCTTGTTGGCGGGAGTGGAGACCCAGTACTTC CASSLLAGVETQYF
TRBJ2-7 TRBV28 . . 15 TGTGCCAGCAGCTCCCCGGGAGCCGGCAGGTCCGAGCAGTACTTC CASSSPGAGRSEQYF
TRBJ2-5 TRBV25-1 . . 15 TGTGCCAGCAGTAAACTACAGGGTGGCGGGGAGACCCAGTACTTC CASSKLQGGGETQYF
TRBJ1-3 TRBV5-1 . . 16 TGCGCCAGCAGCTTGGCGGGGGGGGCGCATGGAAACACCATATATTTT CASSLAGGAHGNTIYF
TRBJ2-7 TRBV27 . . 13 TGTGCCAGCAGGGGGGGGGCTCGGTACGAGCAGTACTTC CASRGGARYEQYF
TRBJ2-6 TRBV28 . . 15 TGTGCCAGCAGTTTAGGAGGGGCTGGGGCCAACGTCCTGACTTTC CASSLGGAGANVLTF
TRBJ1-1 TRBV6-1 . once 14 TGTGCCAGCAGTAGGGCAGGGGAAGCCACTGAAGCTTTCTTT CASSRAGEATEAFF
TRBJ1-2 TRBV29-1 TRBD1 . 12 TGCAGCGTTGGGGGACAGTACTATGGCTACACCTTC CSVGGQYYGYTF
TRBJ1-1 TRBV6-6 . . 13 TGTGCCAGCAGTTTCCTCCGCCAGGGGCAGGCTTTCTTT CASSFLRQGQAFF
TRBJ2-1 TRBV7-9 TRBD1 . 12 TGTGCCAGCAGCTTAACAGGGGATGAGCAGTTCTTC CASSLTGDEQFF
TRBJ1-2 TRBV2 TRBD1 . 14 TGTGCCAGCAGTGTCATAGGACAGGGCTATGGCTACACCTTC CASSVIGQGYGYTF
TRBJ2-7 TRBV11-2 . once 13 TGTGCCAGCAGCAAACGACAGCAATACGAGCAGTACTTC CASSKRQQYEQYF
TRBJ2-3 TRBV21-1 . . 17 TGTGCCAGCACCCTGAGAGTAGCGGGGGAAGGCACAGATACGCAGTATTTT CASTLRVAGEGTDTQYF
TRBJ1-3 TRBV29-1 . . 14 TGCAGCGTTTGGGGGTCGGGAGGAGGAAACACCATATATTTT CSVWGSGGGNTIYF
TRBJ1-4 TRBV11-2 . . 16 TGTGCCAGCAGCTTATCGTTGGGCAGGAGTAATGAAAAACTGTTTTTT CASSLSLGRSNEKLFF
TRBJ2-7 TRBV19 . . 15 TGTGCCAGTAGAAGACGACAGATGGAGGCCTACGAGCAGTACTTC CASRRRQMEAYEQYF
TRBJ2-3 TRBV5-1 . . 13 TGCGCCAGCAGCGCCGGAAGCCCCGATACGCAGTATTTT CASSAGSPDTQYF
TRBJ2-7 TRBV4-1 . once 13 TGCGCCAGCAGCTTGGGCTACCTGGGGGAGCAGTACTTC CASSLGYLGEQYF
TRBJ2-3 TRBV20-1 . . 11 TGCAGTGCTCAAGACCAGGGGTCGCAGTATTTT CSAQDQGSQYF
TRBJ2-7 TRBV19 . . 14 TGTGCCAGTAGTGGTCGAGGTAACGCTAACGAGCAGTACTTC CASSGRGNANEQYF
TRBJ1-6 TRBV30 . . 13 TGTGCCTGGAACAGGGAAGGATGGTCACCCCTCCACTTT CAWNREGWSPLHF
TRBJ1-1 TRBV10-3 . . 17 TGTGCCATCAGTGAGCCGAAGACAGGTCTGGTAAACACTGAAGCTTTCTTT CAISEPKTGLVNTEAFF